Following are 28 T cell receptor beta chains from one sample sequenced in a study of naive and memory T cell subsets. Both TRBC1 and TRBC2 were covered by a beta constant-region primer of two equimolar oligonucleotides. Nested alpha and beta constant-region primers with the SP2 primer drove four PCR rounds on ligated cDNA. TCRdb reanalysed the UMI-ligation and nested PCR reads using MiXCR and keeps one entry per CDR3 protein. The sample has approximately 80,000 distinct CDR3 sequences; about 10% are singletons. Input material: naive CD8+ T cells from blood. These receptors all stem from a human donor in good health.

The gene calls are TRBV7-9 and TRBJ1-1; D ambiguous. Per the germline V gene, CDR1 is SEHNR and CDR2 is FQNEAQ (reference sequence). V was cut by 8 bases and J by 0 bases, with 4 bases left in between. The CDR3 covers 11 residues. The CDR3 loop reads CASLMNTEAFF. The CDR3, as DNA: TGTGCCAGCCTGATGAACACTGAAGCTTTCTTT. Using reference TRBV7-9 and TRBJ1-1 for the parts outside the CDR3, the full variable domain is DTGVSQNPRHKITKRGQNVTFRCDPISEHNRLYWYRQTLGQGPEFLTYFQNEAQLEKSRLLSDRFSAERPKGSFSTLEIQRTEQGDSAMYLCASLMNTEAFFGQGTRLTVV.

The sample holds a few counts of this clonotype. V and J are TRBV10-2 and TRBJ2-5; TRBD1 is a possible D gene (6 bases). This CDR3 contains 14 residues. V was trimmed by 3 bases and J by 3 bases, leaving 11 bases between them. CDR1 is WSHSY and CDR2 is SAAADI in the germline V gene. The CDR3 here is CASSEGGSKETQYF. In DNA form, the CDR3 reads TGCGCCAGCAGTGAAGGGGGTAGCAAAGAGACCCAGTACTTC.

The genes are TRBV5-1 and TRBJ1-1; 9 bases align to TRBD1. The junction had 10 bases not matched to a gene; V was cut back by 9 bases and J by 4 bases. The germline V gene encodes CDR1 SGHRS and CDR2 YFSETQ. CDR3 size: 14 residues. The CDR3 nucleotides are TGCGCCACCGGGACAGGGTCAATGGGCACTGAAGCTTTCTTT. Protein sequence: CATGTGSMGTEAFF. Variable domain in full (rest from reference TRBV5-1 and TRBJ1-1): KAGVTQTPRYLIKTRGQQVTLSCSPISGHRSVSWYQQTPGQGLQFLFEYFSETQRNKGNFPGRFSGRQFSNSRSEMNVSTLELGDSALYLCATGTGSMGTEAFFGQGTRLTVV.

The genes are TRBV25-1 and TRBJ1-5; D possibly corresponds to TRBD1 (5 bases). The germline V and J ends were trimmed by 1 base and 4 bases, with 11 bases remaining between them. CDR1 is MGHDK and CDR2 is SYGVNS in the germline V gene. The CDR3 runs 15 residues. The DNA for the CDR3 is TGTGCCAGCAGTGAATCCTGGGACGGAAATCAGCCCCAGCATTTT. Its translation: CASSESWDGNQPQHF.

This clonotype was found many times. The chain is built from TRBV12-3 or TRBV12-4 and TRBJ2-1; 10 bases are a match to TRBD2. J lost 6 bases, V lost 2 bases, and 1 base had no gene match. This CDR3 is built from 14 residues. CDR3 bases: TGTGCCAGCAGTTTACTAGCGGGAGTCAATGAGCAGTTCTTC. This translates into CASSLLAGVNEQFF.

The table lists this clonotype with many counts. The chain couples TRBV7-9 to TRBJ2-7; D possibly corresponds to TRBD1 (5 bases). The V gene's germline CDR1 is SEHNR and CDR2 FQNEAQ (reference sequence). The CDR3 loop spans 13 amino acids. V lost 0 bases to trimming and J lost 3 bases, with 6 bases between them. The chain's CDR3 is CASSLADSYEQYF. Written as DNA, the CDR3 is TGTGCCAGCAGCTTAGCCGACAGCTACGAGCAGTACTTC.

The chain recombines TRBV28 with TRBJ2-6, with D hard to call. Trimming removed 2 bases from V and 0 bases from J, with 8 bases in between. This CDR3 comprises 16 residues. CDR1 is MDHEN, CDR2 SYDVKM, per germline. The CDR3, as DNA: TGTGCCAGCAGTTTAAGCTTACTCTCTGGGGCCAACGTCCTGACTTTC. This codes for CASSLSLLSGANVLTF.

This clonotype has just a few counts. The CDR3 is CASSLAAGEDTQYF. The CDR3 bases are TGTGCCAGCAGTTTAGCAGCGGGGGAAGATACGCAGTATTTT. V gene TRBV12-3 or TRBV12-4 combines with J gene TRBJ2-3; 8 bases line up with TRBD2. The length of the CDR3 is 14 residues. Unmatched junction bases numbered 1, after V lost 0 bases and J lost 5 bases.

This clonotype was observed at least ten times. The rearrangement joins TRBV4-2 to TRBJ2-3; 14 bases align to TRBD2. The trim removed 4 bases at V and 3 bases at J, leaving 6 bases unmatched. This CDR3 comprises 17 residues. Per germline, CDR1 LGHNA and CDR2 YNFKEQ. CDR3 protein: CASSLRTSGRCTDTQYF. CDR3 DNA sequence: TGTGCCAGCAGCCTCCGGACTAGCGGGAGGTGTACAGATACGCAGTATTTT.

The chain uses TRBV10-3 and TRBJ2-5; TRBD1 aligns across 8 bases. Trimming at V came to 4 bases and at J to 3 bases, leaving 4 bases not matched to a gene. The CDR3 is made up of 14 amino acids. Germline values: CDR1 ENHRY, CDR2 SYGVKD. The CDR3 DNA reads as TGTGCCATCAGTGGGACAGGGATGAAAGAGACCCAGTACTTC. Translating it yields CAISGTGMKETQYF.

Many counts were recorded for this clonotype. The chain combines TRBV27 with TRBJ2-1; tentative D call: TRBD1 (5 bases). CDR1 and CDR2 (germline): MNHEY, SMNVEV (reference sequence). This CDR3 contains 15 residues. Between the trimmed V and J ends, which lost 3 bases and 10 bases, there was a span of 19 bases. CDR3: CASSLGPKGTAEQFF. As DNA, the CDR3 is TGTGCCAGCAGTTTGGGGCCAAAGGGCACCGCCGAGCAGTTCTTC.

Ten or more counts support this clonotype. This rearrangement joins TRBV3-1 to TRBJ1-1; D unresolved. V lost 1 base and J 0 bases, leaving 3 bases between the germline ends. The CDR3 length is 13 residues. CDR1 and CDR2 (germline): LGHDT, YNNKEL (reference sequence). The CDR3 sequence: CASSQGVNTEAFF. The CDR3 DNA reads TGTGCCAGCAGCCAAGGGGTGAACACTGAAGCTTTCTTT.

The chain recombines TRBV7-6 with TRBJ2-1; tentatively, D is TRBD1 or TRBD2 (5 bases each). The CDR3 length is 15 residues. In germline, CDR1 is SGHVS, CDR2 FNYEAQ. The germline V and J ends were trimmed by 5 bases and 8 bases, with 19 bases remaining between them. Written as DNA, the CDR3 is TGTGCCAGCAGCCTCCCGGGACCGCCCGATCATGAGCAGTTCTTC. Protein: CASSLPGPPDHEQFF.

This clonotype was counted at least ten times. J is TRBJ1-1 and V is TRBV7-9, with 7 positions matching TRBD1. This CDR3 is 12 amino acids long. V lost 6 bases to trimming and J lost 3 bases; unmatched junction nucleotides: 1. Germline CDR1 reads SEHNR; CDR2 reads FQNEAQ (reference sequence). CDR3 nucleotide sequence: TGTGCCAGCAGAGACAGGGACACTGAAGCTTTCTTT. It encodes CASRDRDTEAFF. Based on the CDR3 plus reference TRBV7-9 and TRBJ1-1, the full variable domain is DTGVSQNPRHKITKRGQNVTFRCDPISEHNRLYWYRQTLGQGPEFLTYFQNEAQLEKSRLLSDRFSAERPKGSFSTLEIQRTEQGDSAMYLCASRDRDTEAFFGQGTRLTVV.

This chain connects TRBV20-1 to TRBJ2-1, with D perhaps matching TRBD2 (5 bases). Between the trimmed V and J ends, which lost 2 bases and 7 bases, there was a span of 12 bases. The CDR3 has 13 residues. Looked up from germline, CDR1 is DFQATT and CDR2 is SNEGSKA (reference sequence). Here the CDR3 DNA reads TGCAGTGCTAGACACGGGAAAGCAAATGAGCAGTTCTTC. It specifies CSARHGKANEQFF.

In this sample, this clonotype turned up a few times. This chain connects TRBV28 to TRBJ2-5; weak D call: TRBD1 (5 bases). Germline values: CDR1 MDHEN, CDR2 SYDVKM. The length of the CDR3 is 15 residues. V lost 3 bases and J 5 bases, leaving 16 bases between the germline ends. CDR3 protein: CASSFGRGSLETQYF. DNA of the CDR3: TGTGCCAGCAGTTTCGGAAGGGGCAGCTTGGAGACCCAGTACTTC. The variable domain in full, completed from reference TRBV28 and TRBJ2-5, reads DVKVTQSSRYLVKRTGEKVFLECVQDMDHENMFWYRQDPGLGLRLIYFSYDVKMKEKGDIPEGYSVSREKKERFSLILESASTNQTSMYLCASSFGRGSLETQYFGPGTRLLVL.

This clonotype has more than one count but fewer than ten. The V gene is TRBV4-1, the J gene TRBJ1-6; D is ambiguous. The V and J ends lost 1 base and 7 bases respectively, with 11 bases between them. The germline gives CDR1 MGHRA, CDR2 YSYEKL. The CDR3 is 15 amino acids. As DNA, the CDR3 is TGCGCCAGCAGCCAAGGTGGGGATGTGAATTCACCCCTCCACTTT. It codes for CASSQGGDVNSPLHF.

The rearrangement joins TRBV7-8 to TRBJ2-2; D unresolved. The CDR3 is 15 residues long. V was shortened by 5 bases and J by 4 bases, with 14 bases between the two germline ends. Germline V gives CDR1 SGHVS, CDR2 FQNEAQ. Here the CDR3 DNA reads TGTGCCAGCAGCCAGGTCCCACTGATCACCGGGGAGCTGTTTTTT. It translates to CASSQVPLITGELFF.

This clonotype was seen at least ten times. The CDR3 here is CASSLSIHEQFF. CDR3 coding DNA: TGTGCCAGCAGCTTATCAATCCATGAGCAGTTCTTC. The gene calls are TRBV7-9 and TRBJ2-1; D remains unclear. This CDR3 comprises 12 residues. The germline V gene has CDR1 SEHNR and CDR2 FQNEAQ (reference sequence). Trimming took off 2 bases at V and 8 bases at J, with 7 bases between the two ends.

This clonotype was counted only a few times. This rearrangement joins TRBV25-1 to TRBJ2-5; D may be TRBD2 (6 bases). This CDR3 comprises 16 residues. Trimming cost V 2 bases and J 8 bases, with 21 bases left between them. Looked up from germline, CDR1 is MGHDK and CDR2 is SYGVNS. In DNA form, the CDR3 reads TGTGCCAGCAGTGAAGGCGGGGTCGGCAGGGCGGGAACCCAGTACTTC. As protein: CASSEGGVGRAGTQYF.

This clonotype has just a few counts. This chain joins TRBV25-1 and TRBJ2-5, with 10 bases matching TRBD2. The junction had 6 bases not matched to a gene; V was cut back by 3 bases and J by 5 bases. The CDR3 is 15 amino acids. Germline V gene lookup returns CDR1 MGHDK and CDR2 SYGVNS. CDR3 in DNA: TGTGCCAGCAGTGAGCTAGCGGGAGCTCGGGAGACCCAGTACTTC. It is translated as CASSELAGARETQYF.

This clonotype was found many times. The chain combines TRBV6-5 with TRBJ2-7; a weak D match, TRBD1 (6 bases). The CDR3 loop spans 11 amino acids. Germline CDR1 is MNHEY and CDR2 is SVGAGI. The CDR3 bases are TGTCCCGTAGAGGGGGACGACGAGCAGTACTTC. It translates to CPVEGDDEQYF.

This clonotype was observed at least ten times. This sequence joins TRBV29-1 and TRBJ2-1, with D unclear. V was shortened by 1 base and J by 9 bases, with 13 bases between the two germline ends. The CDR3 is 13 amino acids. Germline V gives CDR1 SQVTM, CDR2 ANQGSEA. CDR3 loop: CSVEVFGVGEQFF. The CDR3 coding sequence is TGCAGCGTTGAAGTCTTCGGAGTGGGTGAGCAGTTCTTC.

This clonotype was seen more than once but under ten times. The chain is built from TRBV29-1 and TRBJ2-3, with D possibly TRBD2 on 5 matching bases. The CDR3 has 15 amino acids. Germline V gives CDR1 SQVTM, CDR2 ANQGSEA. Trimming stripped 1 base from V and 1 base from J, with 12 bases between. CDR3 residues: CSVEGLPGGTDTQYF. CDR3 sequence (DNA): TGCAGCGTTGAAGGACTCCCCGGGGGCACAGATACGCAGTATTTT.

The chain joins TRBV20-1 to TRBJ2-3, with D possibly called TRBD1 or TRBD2 (5 bases each). The CDR3 consists of 12 residues. Germline V gene data show CDR1 as DFQATT and CDR2 as SNEGSKA (reference sequence). Trimming pared 0 bases from V and 4 bases from J, leaving 5 bases between. The DNA of the CDR3 is TGCAGTGCTAGAGAGGGGGCAGATACGCAGTATTTT. This encodes CSAREGADTQYF.

V and J are TRBV29-1 and TRBJ2-5, with no clear D. Germline values: CDR1 SQVTM, CDR2 ANQGSEA. There are 13 residues in the CDR3. The germline V and J ends were trimmed by 1 base and 7 bases, with 13 bases remaining between them. CDR3 protein: CSVEGVDKGTQYF. CDR3 sequence (DNA): TGCAGCGTTGAAGGGGTCGACAAGGGGACCCAGTACTTC.

This clonotype was observed a handful of times. The J gene is TRBJ1-6, the V gene TRBV29-1, with D perhaps matching TRBD1 (6 bases). CDR3 length: 13 residues. In germline, CDR1 is SQVTM, CDR2 ANQGSEA. V lost 5 bases and J 9 bases, leaving 14 bases between the germline ends. The CDR3 region is CSVNRDITSPLHF. In nucleotides, the CDR3 is TGCAGCGTTAACCGGGACATCACTTCACCCCTCCACTTT.

The J gene is TRBJ2-1, the V gene TRBV25-1; D perhaps matches TRBD2 (6 bases). The germline V gene has CDR1 MGHDK and CDR2 SYGVNS. The CDR3 runs 12 residues. Trimming cost V 10 bases and J 3 bases, with 10 bases left between them. The CDR3 sequence: CATREFYNEQFF. The CDR3 nucleotides read TGTGCCACGCGGGAATTCTACAATGAGCAGTTCTTC. Full variable domain (missing parts from reference TRBV25-1 and TRBJ2-1): EADIYQTPRYLVIGTGKKITLECSQTMGHDKMYWYQQDPGMELHLIHYSYGVNSTEKGDLSSESTVSRIRTEHFPLTLESARPSHTSQYLCATREFYNEQFFGPGTRLTVL.